One sample yielded the 13 T cell receptor beta chains listed below, sequenced in a study of shared clonotypes between healthy human individuals. Libraries were prepared by immunoSEQ multiplex PCR; TCRdb keeps only in-frame clonotypes and omits some of them. This table holds about 960,000 clones, roughly 72% found once. Material for sequencing was memory CD4+ T cells sorted from blood. Subset in this sample: CD45RA-negative fraction. All receptors come from a man younger than 35 in good health.

CDR3 sequence: CAWSVGTGGDYEQYF. DNA of the CDR3: TGTGCCTGGAGTGTAGGGACAGGGGGCGACTACGAGCAGTACTTC. The chain recombines TRBV30 with TRBJ2-5; 12 bases match TRBD1. Gene TRBJ2-7 matches the end of the DNA better, so the J call may be wrong. The CDR3 sequence is 15 residues long. The V gene's germline CDR1 is GTSNPN and CDR2 SVGIG (reference sequence).

Points on this clone: The sample holds other DNA sequences that translate to the same CDR3. J is TRBJ1-2 and V is TRBV18; the match to TRBD1 covers 8 bases. The CDR3 consists of 13 residues. CDR1 is KGHSH, CDR2 LQKENI, per germline. V shed 3 bases and J 6 bases; nucleotides not matched to a gene: 3. Here the CDR3 reads CASSPGQGDGYTF. Written as DNA, the CDR3 is TGTGCCAGCTCACCCGGACAGGGCGATGGCTACACCTTC.

The chain employs TRBV11-3 and TRBJ2-1; tentatively, D is TRBD2 (6 bases). The germline V gene encodes CDR1 SGHNT and CDR2 YENEEA. The CDR3 is 18 residues long. With 5 bases removed from V and 7 bases from J, the gap between germline ends came to 27 bases. The CDR3: CASSPYSVGFGGMNEQFF. Written as DNA, the CDR3 is TGTGCCAGCAGCCCATATTCCGTGGGGTTCGGGGGAATGAATGAGCAGTTCTTC.

The chain couples TRBV30 to TRBJ1-6; no firm D call. CDR1 and CDR2 from the germline V gene are GTSNPN and SVGIG (reference sequence). The CDR3 spans 15 residues. V lost 3 bases and J 4 bases, leaving 13 bases between the germline ends. The chain's CDR3 is CAWSEEQLYNSPLHF. The DNA for the CDR3 is TGTGCCTGGAGCGAAGAACAGCTATATAATTCACCCCTCCACTTT.

This chain joins TRBV2 and TRBJ2-1; D is unresolved. Trimming left V 9 bases short and J 6 bases short, with 18 bases between. Looked up from germline, CDR1 is SNHLY and CDR2 is FYNNEI. This CDR3 spans 14 amino acids. In nucleotides, the CDR3 is TGTGCCAGGGGTTCCTGGTCCCATTCCAATGAGCAGTTCTTC. Protein: CARGSWSHSNEQFF.

The chain joins TRBV12-2 to TRBJ2-7; TRBD2 reflects the table's D call only, with no check against the DNA. TRBV12-2 counts as a pseudogene. The CDR3 runs 15 residues. CDR3 loop: CASRLERLSSYEQYF. CDR3 DNA sequence: TGTGCAAGTCGCTTAGAACGCCTATCCTCCTACGAGCAGTACTTC.

This sequence joins TRBV27 and TRBJ1-1, with D unclear. CDR1 and CDR2 (germline): MNHEY, SMNVEV (reference sequence). Trimming left V 5 bases short and J 10 bases short, with 14 bases between. The CDR3 runs 12 residues. This CDR3 is CASSREGIRAFF. For the CDR3, the DNA is TGTGCCAGCAGTCGGGAGGGTATTCGAGCTTTCTTT.

The chain uses TRBV18 and TRBJ2-5; the D is unclear. The J call may be wrong; the DNA end is better matched by TRBJ2-7. CDR3 length equals 14 residues. The germline V gene encodes CDR1 KGHSH and CDR2 LQKENI. CDR3: CASSPGPASYEQYF. The CDR3 DNA reads TGTGCCAGCTCACCAGGGCCGGCGTCCTACGAGCAGTACTTC.

V usage is TRBV5-1 and J usage is TRBJ2-7, with D possibly being TRBD2 (5 bases). The CDR3 covers 13 residues. V was pared by 4 bases and J by 2 bases, with 10 bases between. Germline CDR1 reads SGHRS; CDR2 reads YFSETQ. The CDR3 loop is CASSLPEAYEQYF. As DNA, the CDR3 is TGCGCCAGCAGCCTGCCGGAGGCCTACGAGCAGTACTTC.

This clone was detected only a few times. The chain combines TRBV19 with TRBJ1-1; tentatively, D is TRBD1 (5 bases). Between the trimmed V and J ends, which lost 1 base and 5 bases, there was a span of 11 bases. This CDR3 comprises 14 residues. Germline V gene data show CDR1 as LNHDA and CDR2 as SQIVND (reference sequence). The CDR3 sequence: CASSIGDSGTEAFF. CDR3 coding DNA: TGTGCCAGTAGTATAGGGGACTCGGGGACTGAAGCTTTCTTT.

CDR3 coding DNA: TGTGCCAGTAGACCCGGACACGACAATGAGCAGTTCTTC. Encoded protein: CASRPGHDNEQFF. The J gene is TRBJ2-1, the V gene TRBV19; D perhaps matches TRBD1 (5 bases). V lost 6 bases and J 5 bases, leaving 11 bases between the germline ends. Germline V gene lookup returns CDR1 LNHDA and CDR2 SQIVND (reference sequence). CDR3 size: 13 residues.

The chain carries TRBV4-2 and TRBJ2-3, with 9 bases matching TRBD2. Trimming cost V 0 bases and J 1 base; bases outside gene matches: 11. This CDR3 region has 19 residues. Germline V gene sequence: CDR1 LGHNA, CDR2 YNFKEQ. The CDR3 reads CASSQDVASGVLRTDTQYF. Here the CDR3 DNA reads TGTGCCAGCAGCCAAGATGTGGCTAGCGGGGTCCTTCGCACAGATACGCAGTATTTT.

The CDR3 reads CASKTSGSEFF. The CDR3, as DNA: TGTGCCAGCAAGACTAGCGGGAGTGAGTTCTTC. This chain joins TRBV5-6 and TRBJ2-1; 12 bases are shared with TRBD2. After removal of 6 bases from V and 14 bases from J, the junction contained 3 bases not matched to a gene. Looked up from germline, CDR1 is SGHDT and CDR2 is YYEEEE. The CDR3 is made up of 11 amino acids.